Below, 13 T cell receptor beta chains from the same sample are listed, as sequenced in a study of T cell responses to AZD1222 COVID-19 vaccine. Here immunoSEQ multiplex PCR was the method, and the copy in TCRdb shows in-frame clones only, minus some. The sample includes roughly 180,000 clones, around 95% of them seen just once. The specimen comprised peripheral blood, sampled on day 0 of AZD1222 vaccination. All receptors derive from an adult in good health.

CDR3 DNA: TGTGCCAGCAGTCGCACCCCCGTCGGGACAGGGGGCACCGAGCAGTACTTC. It yields the protein CASSRTPVGTGGTEQYF. J is TRBJ2-7 and V is TRBV27; 12 bases are a match to TRBD1. This CDR3 has 17 amino acids. V shed 5 bases, J shed 6 bases, and the junction held 14 bases outside the gene matches. From germline, CDR1 is MNHEY and CDR2 SMNVEV (reference sequence).

The CDR3 loop is CASTAHRISGNTIYF. CDR3 bases: TGTGCCAGCACGGCCCATCGCATCTCTGGAAACACCATATATTTT. V usage is TRBV6-5 and J usage is TRBJ1-3; D call uncertain. With 7 bases removed from V and 0 bases from J, the gap between germline ends came to 13 bases. CDR1 is MNHEY and CDR2 is SVGAGI in the germline V gene. CDR3 length: 15 residues.

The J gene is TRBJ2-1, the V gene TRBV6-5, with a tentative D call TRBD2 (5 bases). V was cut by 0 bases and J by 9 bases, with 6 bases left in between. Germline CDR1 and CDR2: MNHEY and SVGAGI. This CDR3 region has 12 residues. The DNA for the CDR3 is TGTGCCAGCAGTTACTCCACTAGTGAGCAGTTCTTC. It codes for CASSYSTSEQFF.

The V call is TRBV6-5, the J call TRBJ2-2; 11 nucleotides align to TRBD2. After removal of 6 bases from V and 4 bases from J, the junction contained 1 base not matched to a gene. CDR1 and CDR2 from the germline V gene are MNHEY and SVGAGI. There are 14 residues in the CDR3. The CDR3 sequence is CASRLAGVTGELFF. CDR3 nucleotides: TGTGCCAGCAGACTAGCGGGAGTCACCGGGGAGCTGTTTTTT.

CDR3 sequence reads: CASGLEGVNTEAFF. In DNA, the CDR3 is TGTGCTAGTGGTTTGGAGGGGGTGAACACTGAAGCTTTCTTT. V usage is TRBV12-5 and J usage is TRBJ1-1; possibly TRBD1 for D (6 bases). The CDR3 sequence is 14 residues long. Germline CDR1 is LGHNT and CDR2 is FRNRAP. V was clipped by 1 base and J by 0 bases, with 6 bases between them.

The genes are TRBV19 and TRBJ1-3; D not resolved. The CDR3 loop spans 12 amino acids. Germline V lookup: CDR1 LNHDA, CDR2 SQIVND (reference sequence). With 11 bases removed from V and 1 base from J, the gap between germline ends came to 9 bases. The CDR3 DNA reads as TGTGCCTGCTCGGCGTCTGGAAACACCATATATTTT. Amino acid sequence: CACSASGNTIYF. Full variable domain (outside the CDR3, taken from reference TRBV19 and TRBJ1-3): DGGITQSPKYLFRKEGQNVTLSCEQNLNHDAMYWYRQDPGQGLRLIYYSQIVNDFQKGDIAEGYSVSREKKESFPLTVTSAQKNPTAFYLCACSASGNTIYFGEGSWLTVV.

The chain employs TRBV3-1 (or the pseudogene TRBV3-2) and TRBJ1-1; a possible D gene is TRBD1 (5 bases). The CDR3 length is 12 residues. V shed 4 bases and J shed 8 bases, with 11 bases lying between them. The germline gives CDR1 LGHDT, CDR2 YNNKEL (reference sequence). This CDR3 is CASSLGQGEAFF. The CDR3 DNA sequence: TGTGCCAGCAGCCTGGGGCAGGGCGAAGCTTTCTTT.

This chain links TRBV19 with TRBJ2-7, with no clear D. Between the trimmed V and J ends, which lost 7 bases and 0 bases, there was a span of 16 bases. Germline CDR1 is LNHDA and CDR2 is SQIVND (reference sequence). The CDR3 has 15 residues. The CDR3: CASKDLAKASYEQYF. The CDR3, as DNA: TGTGCCAGTAAGGACCTGGCGAAGGCCTCCTACGAGCAGTACTTC. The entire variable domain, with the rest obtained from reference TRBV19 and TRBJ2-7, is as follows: DGGITQSPKYLFRKEGQNVTLSCEQNLNHDAMYWYRQDPGQGLRLIYYSQIVNDFQKGDIAEGYSVSREKKESFPLTVTSAQKNPTAFYLCASKDLAKASYEQYFGPGTRLTVT.

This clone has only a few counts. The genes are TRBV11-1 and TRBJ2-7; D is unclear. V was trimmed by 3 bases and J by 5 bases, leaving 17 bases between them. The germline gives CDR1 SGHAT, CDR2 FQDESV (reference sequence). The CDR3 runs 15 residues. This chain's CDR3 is CASSFWGNPGDEQYF. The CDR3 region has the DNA TGTGCCAGCAGCTTCTGGGGAAATCCTGGGGACGAGCAGTACTTC.

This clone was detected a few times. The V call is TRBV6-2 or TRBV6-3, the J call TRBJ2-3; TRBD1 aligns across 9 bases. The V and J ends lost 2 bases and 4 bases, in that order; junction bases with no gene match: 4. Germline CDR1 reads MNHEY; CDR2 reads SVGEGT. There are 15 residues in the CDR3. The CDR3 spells CASSYSTGGADTQYF. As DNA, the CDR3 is TGTGCCAGCAGTTACAGCACAGGGGGCGCAGATACGCAGTATTTT.

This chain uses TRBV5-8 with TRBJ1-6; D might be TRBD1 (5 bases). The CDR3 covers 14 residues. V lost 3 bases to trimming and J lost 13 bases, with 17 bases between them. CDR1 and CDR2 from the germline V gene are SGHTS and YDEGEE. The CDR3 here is CASSSGVVKPPLHF. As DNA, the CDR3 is TGTGCCAGCAGCTCGGGGGTCGTCAAGCCCCCCCTCCACTTT. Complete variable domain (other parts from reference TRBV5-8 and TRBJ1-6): EAGVTQSPTHLIKTRGQQATLRCSPISGHTSVYWYQQALGLGLQFLLWYDEGEERNRGNFPPRFSGRQFPNYSSELNVNALELEDSALYLCASSSGVVKPPLHFGNGTRLTVT.

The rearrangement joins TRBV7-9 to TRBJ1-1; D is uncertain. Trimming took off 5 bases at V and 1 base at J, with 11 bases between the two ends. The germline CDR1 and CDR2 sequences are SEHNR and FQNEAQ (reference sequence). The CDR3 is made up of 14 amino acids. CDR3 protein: CASSIWKGNTEAFF. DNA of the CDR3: TGTGCCAGCAGCATATGGAAGGGGAACACTGAAGCTTTCTTT.

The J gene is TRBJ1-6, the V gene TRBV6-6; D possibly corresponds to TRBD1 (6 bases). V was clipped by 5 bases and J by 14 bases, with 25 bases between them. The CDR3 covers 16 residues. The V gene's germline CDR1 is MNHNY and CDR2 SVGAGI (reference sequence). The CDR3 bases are TGTGCCAGCAGTCGATCGGGGGCGAGGGGGTGGATGTCCCTCCACTTT. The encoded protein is CASSRSGARGWMSLHF.